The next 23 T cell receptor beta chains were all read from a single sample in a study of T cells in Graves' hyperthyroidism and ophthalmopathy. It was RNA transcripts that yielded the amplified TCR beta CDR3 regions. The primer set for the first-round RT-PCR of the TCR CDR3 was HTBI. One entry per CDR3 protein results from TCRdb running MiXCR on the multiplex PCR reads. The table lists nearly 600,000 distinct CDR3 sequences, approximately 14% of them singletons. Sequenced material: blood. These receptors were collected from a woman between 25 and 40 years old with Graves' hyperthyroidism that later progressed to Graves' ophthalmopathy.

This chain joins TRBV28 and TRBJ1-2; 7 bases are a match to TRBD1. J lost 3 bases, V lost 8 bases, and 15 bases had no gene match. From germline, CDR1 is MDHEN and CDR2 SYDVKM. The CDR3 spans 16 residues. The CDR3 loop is CASRFPLTGADYGYTF. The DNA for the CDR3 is TGTGCCAGCCGATTCCCACTTACAGGGGCCGACTATGGCTACACCTTC.

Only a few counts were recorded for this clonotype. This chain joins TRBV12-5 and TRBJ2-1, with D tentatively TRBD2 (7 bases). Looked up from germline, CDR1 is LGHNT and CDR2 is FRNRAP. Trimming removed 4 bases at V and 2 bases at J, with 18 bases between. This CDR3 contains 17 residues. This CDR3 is CASGSDEGGAPYNEQFF. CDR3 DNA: TGTGCTAGTGGTTCCGATGAAGGGGGGGCCCCCTACAATGAGCAGTTCTTC.

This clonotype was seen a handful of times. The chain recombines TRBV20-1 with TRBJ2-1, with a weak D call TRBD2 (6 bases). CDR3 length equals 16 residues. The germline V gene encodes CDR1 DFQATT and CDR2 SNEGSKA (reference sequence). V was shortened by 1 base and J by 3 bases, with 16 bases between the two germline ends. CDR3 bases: TGCAGTGCTAGAGTTAGCGGACCCCTTCTCTACAATGAGCAGTTCTTC. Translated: CSARVSGPLLYNEQFF.

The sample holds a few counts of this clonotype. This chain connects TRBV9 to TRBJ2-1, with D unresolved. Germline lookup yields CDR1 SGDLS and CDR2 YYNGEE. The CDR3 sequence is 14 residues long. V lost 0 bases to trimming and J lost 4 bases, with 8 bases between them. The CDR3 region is CASSVVGGYNEQFF. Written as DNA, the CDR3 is TGTGCCAGCAGCGTAGTGGGTGGATACAATGAGCAGTTCTTC.

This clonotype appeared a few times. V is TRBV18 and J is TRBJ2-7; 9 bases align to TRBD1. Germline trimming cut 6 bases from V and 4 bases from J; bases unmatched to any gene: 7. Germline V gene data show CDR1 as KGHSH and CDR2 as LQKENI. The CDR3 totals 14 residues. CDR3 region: CASSPGTGKYEQYF. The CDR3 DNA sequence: TGTGCCAGCTCTCCCGGGACAGGGAAGTACGAGCAGTACTTC.

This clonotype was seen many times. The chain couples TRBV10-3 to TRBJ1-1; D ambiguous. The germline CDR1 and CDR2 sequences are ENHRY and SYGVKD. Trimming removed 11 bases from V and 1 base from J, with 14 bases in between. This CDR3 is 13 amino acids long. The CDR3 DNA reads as TGTGCCTCACACAGAGACTGGAACACTGAAGCTTTCTTT. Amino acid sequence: CASHRDWNTEAFF.

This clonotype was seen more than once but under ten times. The DNA of the CDR3 is TGTGCCAGTAGTGGGCTAGCGGTCAACACCGGGGAGCTGTTTTTT. Its protein is CASSGLAVNTGELFF. The rearrangement links TRBV19 to TRBJ2-2, with 7 bases fitting TRBD2. The CDR3 spans 15 residues. V shed 5 bases, J shed 2 bases, and the junction held 5 bases outside the gene matches. Germline CDR1 LNHDA, CDR2 SQIVND (reference sequence). Drawing the rest from reference TRBV19 and TRBJ2-2, the complete variable domain is DGGITQSPKYLFRKEGQNVTLSCEQNLNHDAMYWYRQDPGQGLRLIYYSQIVNDFQKGDIAEGYSVSREKKESFPLTVTSAQKNPTAFYLCASSGLAVNTGELFFGEGSRLTVL.

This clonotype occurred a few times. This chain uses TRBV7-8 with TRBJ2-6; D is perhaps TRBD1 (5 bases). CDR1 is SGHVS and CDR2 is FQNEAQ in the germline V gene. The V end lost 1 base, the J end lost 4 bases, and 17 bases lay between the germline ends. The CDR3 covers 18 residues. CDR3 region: CASSLVAGKSAGANVLTF. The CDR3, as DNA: TGTGCCAGCAGCTTAGTGGCAGGGAAATCTGCAGGGGCCAACGTCCTGACTTTC.

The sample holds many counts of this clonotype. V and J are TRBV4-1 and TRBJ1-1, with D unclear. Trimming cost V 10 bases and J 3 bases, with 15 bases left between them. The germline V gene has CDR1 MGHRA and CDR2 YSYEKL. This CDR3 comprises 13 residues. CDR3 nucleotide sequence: TGCGCCACCGGAGTTGGGGAAGACACTGAAGCTTTCTTT. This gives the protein CATGVGEDTEAFF.

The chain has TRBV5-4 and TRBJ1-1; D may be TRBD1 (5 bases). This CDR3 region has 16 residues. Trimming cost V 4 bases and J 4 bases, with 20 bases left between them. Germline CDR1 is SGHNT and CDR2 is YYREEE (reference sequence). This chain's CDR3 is CASSLKDGTGGTEAFF. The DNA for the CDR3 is TGTGCCAGCAGCCTTAAGGACGGTACTGGGGGCACTGAAGCTTTCTTT.

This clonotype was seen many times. In nucleotides, the CDR3 is TGTGCCAGCAGCCAAGATTTAGTGCCTGGAAATGAGCAGTTCTTC. Its protein product is CASSQDLVPGNEQFF. The chain combines TRBV3-1 with TRBJ2-1; D call uncertain. The V end lost 0 bases, the J end lost 7 bases, and 13 bases lay between the germline ends. Germline lookup yields CDR1 LGHDT and CDR2 YNNKEL (reference sequence). This CDR3 comprises 15 residues.

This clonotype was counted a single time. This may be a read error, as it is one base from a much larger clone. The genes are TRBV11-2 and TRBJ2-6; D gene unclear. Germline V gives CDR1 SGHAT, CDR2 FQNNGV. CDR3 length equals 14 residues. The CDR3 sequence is CASSLTYGVNVLTF. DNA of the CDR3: TGTGCCAGCAGCCTTACGTATGGGGTCAACGTCCTGACTTTC.

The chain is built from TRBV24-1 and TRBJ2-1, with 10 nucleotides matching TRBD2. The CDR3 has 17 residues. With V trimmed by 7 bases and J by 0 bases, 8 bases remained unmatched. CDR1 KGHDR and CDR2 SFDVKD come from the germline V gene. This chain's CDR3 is CATSDTSGTFSYNEQFF. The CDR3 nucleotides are TGTGCCACCAGCGATACTAGCGGGACCTTCTCCTACAATGAGCAGTTCTTC.

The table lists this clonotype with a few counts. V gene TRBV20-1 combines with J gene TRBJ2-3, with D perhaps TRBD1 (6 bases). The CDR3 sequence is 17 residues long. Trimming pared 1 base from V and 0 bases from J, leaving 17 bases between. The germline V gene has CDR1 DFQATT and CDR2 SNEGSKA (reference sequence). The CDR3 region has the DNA TGCAGTGCTAGAGTCCCCACGGGACATGATAGCACAGATACGCAGTATTTT. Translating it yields CSARVPTGHDSTDTQYF.

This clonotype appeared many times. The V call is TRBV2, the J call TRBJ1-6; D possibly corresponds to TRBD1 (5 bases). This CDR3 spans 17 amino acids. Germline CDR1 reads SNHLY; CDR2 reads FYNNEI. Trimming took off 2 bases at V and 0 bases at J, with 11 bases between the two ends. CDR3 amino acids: CASSEWDPSSYNSPLHF. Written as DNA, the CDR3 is TGTGCCAGCAGTGAATGGGACCCATCCTCCTATAATTCACCCCTCCACTTT.

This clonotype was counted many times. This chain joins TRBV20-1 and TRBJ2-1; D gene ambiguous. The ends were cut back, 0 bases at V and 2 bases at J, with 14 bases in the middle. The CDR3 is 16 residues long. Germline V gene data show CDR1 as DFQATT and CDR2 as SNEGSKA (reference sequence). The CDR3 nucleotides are TGCAGTGCTAGAGATGCGTTGGCAATGGCCTACAATGAGCAGTTCTTC. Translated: CSARDALAMAYNEQFF.

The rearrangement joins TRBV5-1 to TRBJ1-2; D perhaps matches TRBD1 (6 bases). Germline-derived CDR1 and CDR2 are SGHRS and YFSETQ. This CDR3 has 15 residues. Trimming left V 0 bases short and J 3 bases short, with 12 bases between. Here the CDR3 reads CASSLATGIDYGYTF. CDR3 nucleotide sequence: TGCGCCAGCAGCTTGGCAACAGGGATCGACTATGGCTACACCTTC. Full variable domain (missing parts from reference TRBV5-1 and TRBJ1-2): KAGVTQTPRYLIKTRGQQVTLSCSPISGHRSVSWYQQTPGQGLQFLFEYFSETQRNKGNFPGRFSGRQFSNSRSEMNVSTLELGDSALYLCASSLATGIDYGYTFGSGTRLTVV.

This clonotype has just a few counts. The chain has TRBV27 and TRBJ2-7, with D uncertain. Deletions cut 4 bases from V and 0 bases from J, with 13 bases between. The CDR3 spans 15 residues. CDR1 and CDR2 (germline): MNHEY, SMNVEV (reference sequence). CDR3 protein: CASSSPPGSSYEQYF. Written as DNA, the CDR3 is TGTGCCAGCAGTTCCCCTCCTGGAAGCTCCTACGAGCAGTACTTC.

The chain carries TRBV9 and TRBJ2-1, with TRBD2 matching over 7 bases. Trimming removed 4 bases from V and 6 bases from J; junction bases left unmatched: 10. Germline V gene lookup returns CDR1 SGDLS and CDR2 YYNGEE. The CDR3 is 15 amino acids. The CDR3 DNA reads TGTGCCAGCAGCCGTGGGGGAGGGTCCGCCAATGAGCAGTTCTTC. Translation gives CASSRGGGSANEQFF.

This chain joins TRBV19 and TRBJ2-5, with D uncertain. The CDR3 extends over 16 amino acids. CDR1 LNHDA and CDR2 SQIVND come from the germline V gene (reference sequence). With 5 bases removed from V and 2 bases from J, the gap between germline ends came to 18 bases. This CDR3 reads CASSPEVGRGQETQYF. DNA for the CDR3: TGTGCCAGTAGTCCCGAAGTCGGGCGTGGGCAAGAGACCCAGTACTTC.

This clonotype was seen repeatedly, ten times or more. The CDR3: CASSHSGGTLYEQYF. The CDR3 DNA is TGTGCCAGCAGCCACTCGGGGGGAACACTCTACGAGCAGTACTTC. The chain combines TRBV3-1 with TRBJ2-7, with 7 bases matching TRBD2. After removal of 3 bases from V and 3 bases from J, the junction contained 8 bases not matched to a gene. The CDR3 is 15 amino acids. Germline V lookup: CDR1 LGHDT, CDR2 YNNKEL (reference sequence).

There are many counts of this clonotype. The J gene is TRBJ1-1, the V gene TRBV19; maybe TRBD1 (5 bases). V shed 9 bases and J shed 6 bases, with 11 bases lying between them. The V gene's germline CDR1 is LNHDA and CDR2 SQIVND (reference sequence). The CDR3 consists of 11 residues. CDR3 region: CASSPGPEAFF. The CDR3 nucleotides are TGTGCCAGCAGTCCGGGGCCTGAAGCTTTCTTT.

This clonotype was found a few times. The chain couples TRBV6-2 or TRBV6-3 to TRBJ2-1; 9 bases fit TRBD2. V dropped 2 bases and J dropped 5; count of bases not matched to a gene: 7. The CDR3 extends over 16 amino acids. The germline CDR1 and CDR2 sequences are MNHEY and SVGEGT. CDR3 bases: TGTGCCAGCAGTTACAAAGCGGGAGGTTTGGACAATGAGCAGTTCTTC. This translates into CASSYKAGGLDNEQFF.